This entry features one T cell receptor beta chain sequence. This CDR3 spans 13 amino acids. The V end was cut by 6 bases, the J end by 8 bases, with 14 bases between. Per germline, CDR1 MDHEN and CDR2 SYDVKM. The sample belongs to a study of technical replicates of blood from a handful of donors. Method: immunoSEQ multiplex PCR; TCRdb's copy keeps in-frame clones and lacks some. The profile shows around 93,000 clones, around 95% of them singletons. This chain links TRBV28 with TRBJ1-3, with D uncertain. This clonotype was obtained from a human donor in good health. The sequenced sample consisted of T cells isolated from PBMCs. The CDR3 DNA follows: TGTGCCAGCAGCCGAAGTGCAGGCTACACCATATATTTT. This codes for CASSRSAGYTIYF.